This TCR beta chain emerged from a study of blood T cell repertoires in COVID-19. Study information: COVID-19 samples from acute and convalescent phases originated in the United States, Italy and Spain. T cells, B-cell-depleted T cells, or PBMCs supplied cDNA or gDNA.

In the original analysis: The assay estimated nucleated cells by amplifying reference gene primers. Some clones are missing from TCRdb's copy, which holds only in-frame ones; the method was immunoSEQ multiplex PCR. V and J calls and clone size are copied from that table; D and trimming were computed from the DNA. The sample carries 300,000 to 450,000 clones, 85% recorded once. V was trimmed by 4 bases and J by 0 bases, leaving 21 bases between them. Germline V gene data show CDR1 as MGHDK and CDR2 as SYGVNS. This CDR3 has 18 residues. The genes are TRBV25-1 and TRBJ1-2; D is possibly TRBD1 (5 bases). The sample taken for sequencing was peripheral blood. The TCR was taken from a woman aged 18-30 years with acute or convalescent COVID-19. The CDR3 sequence is CASSGQSGGWEANYGYTF. The CDR3 DNA reads as TGTGCCAGCAGTGGACAATCCGGGGGTTGGGAGGCTAACTATGGCTACACCTTC.